This T cell receptor (beta chain) comes out of a study of CD8 T cells in Susac syndrome. TEMRA cells were FACS-enriched, with CD8+ and CD4+ T cells isolated negatively. Reverse transcription of about 0.45 to 1 ug RNA used random hexamers. It was immunoSEQ multiplex PCR that amplified TCR beta CDR3 across 54 Vbeta and 13 Jbeta. TCRdb used MiXCR to reprocess the immunoSEQ multiplex PCR reads, holding one entry per CDR3 protein. Altogether a few hundred thousand distinct CDR3 sequences are present, around 95% being singletons, with the ten largest covering 0.075% to 0.095%. Trimming left V 4 bases short and J 3 bases short, with 7 bases between. The CDR3 covers 12 residues. Looked up from germline, CDR1 is SQVTM and CDR2 is ANQGSEA.

This rearrangement joins TRBV29-1 to TRBJ1-5, with D possibly matching TRBD1 (6 bases). The sample comprised CD4+ T cells from PBMCs. The origin of this receptor is a human donor with multiple sclerosis. The CDR3 bases are TGCAGCGTTGGGGACAACAATCAGCCCCAGCATTTT. It specifies CSVGDNNQPQHF.